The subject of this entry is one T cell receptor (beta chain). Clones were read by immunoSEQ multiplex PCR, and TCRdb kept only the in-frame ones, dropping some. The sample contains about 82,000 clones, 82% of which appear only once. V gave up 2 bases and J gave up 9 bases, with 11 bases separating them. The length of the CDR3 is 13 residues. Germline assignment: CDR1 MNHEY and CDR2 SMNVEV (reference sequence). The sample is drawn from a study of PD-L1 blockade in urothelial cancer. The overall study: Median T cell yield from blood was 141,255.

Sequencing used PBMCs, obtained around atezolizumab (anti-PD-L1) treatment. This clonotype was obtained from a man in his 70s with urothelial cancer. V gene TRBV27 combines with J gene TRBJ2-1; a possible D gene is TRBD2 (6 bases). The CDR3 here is CASSLPLGGEQFF. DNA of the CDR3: TGTGCCAGCAGTTTACCCCTCGGGGGTGAGCAGTTCTTC.